One and the same sample provided the 16 T cell receptor beta chains below, sequenced in a study of T cells in Graves' hyperthyroidism and ophthalmopathy. Researchers amplified the TCR beta CDR3 regions from RNA transcripts. An initial round of RT-PCR targeting the TCR CDR3 relied on the HTBI primer set. Using its own MiXCR run on the multiplex PCR reads, TCRdb lists one record per CDR3 protein. Counted here are around 300,000 distinct CDR3 sequences, 20% to 25% occurring once; the ten biggest clones make up under 65%. Source material: blood. Receptors were obtained from a man between 25 and 39 years old with Graves' ophthalmopathy.

This clonotype has more than one count but fewer than ten. V usage is TRBV2 and J usage is TRBJ2-3; maybe TRBD2 (6 bases). The CDR3 is 14 amino acids. Trimming took 8 bases from V and 2 from J, leaving 14 bases between them. Germline CDR1 and CDR2: SNHLY and FYNNEI. Here the CDR3 reads CASVLGGTTDTQYF. The CDR3 nucleotides are TGTGCCAGCGTTCTGGGCGGGACCACAGATACGCAGTATTTT.

The sample holds a few counts of this clonotype. The V gene is TRBV29-1, the J gene TRBJ2-7; 8 bases agree with TRBD2. The CDR3 runs 14 residues. Germline V gene sequence: CDR1 SQVTM, CDR2 ANQGSEA. V was pared by 0 bases and J by 0 bases, with 1 base of the junction left unmatched. The chain's CDR3 is CSVEEREDSYEQYF. CDR3 nucleotides: TGCAGCGTTGAAGAGCGGGAGGACTCCTACGAGCAGTACTTC.

This clonotype was seen more than once but under ten times. This chain joins TRBV20-1 and TRBJ1-1; weak D call: TRBD1 (6 bases). Germline V gene sequence: CDR1 DFQATT, CDR2 SNEGSKA (reference sequence). The V gene lost 5 bases and the J gene lost 3 bases, with 16 bases spanning the gap. The CDR3 has 14 residues. The CDR3 protein is CSAASQGDYTEAFF. CDR3 nucleotides: TGCAGTGCTGCCTCACAGGGCGATTACACTGAAGCTTTCTTT.

V and J are TRBV9 and TRBJ1-2; D is possibly TRBD1 (6 bases). The V gene's germline CDR1 is SGDLS and CDR2 YYNGEE. The V and J ends lost 3 bases and 12 bases respectively, with 21 bases between them. This CDR3 has 14 residues. This chain's CDR3 is CASSGRSAGVGHTF. CDR3 DNA sequence: TGTGCCAGCAGCGGACGTTCGGCAGGGGTCGGCCACACCTTC.

The DNA of the CDR3 is TGCGCCAGCAGCCAAGATTCCGGGACGAACACTGAAGCTTTCTTT. This codes for CASSQDSGTNTEAFF. The chain has TRBV4-1 and TRBJ1-1; a possible D gene is TRBD1 (5 bases). Germline values: CDR1 MGHRA, CDR2 YSYEKL. CDR3 size: 15 residues. V was shortened by 0 bases and J by 1 base, with 9 bases between the two germline ends.

This clonotype was observed at least ten times. The CDR3 spells CASSLTTYYEQYF. In DNA, the CDR3 is TGTGCCAGCAGTTTAACGACTTACTACGAGCAGTACTTC. The chain uses TRBV28 and TRBJ2-7; no definite D call. Germline-derived CDR1 and CDR2 are MDHEN and SYDVKM. V lost 2 bases, J lost 3 bases, and 8 bases lay in between. The CDR3 extends over 13 amino acids.

This clonotype has a handful of counts. An end of the junction differs from the germline gene, which may be a read error. The J gene is TRBJ2-6, the V gene TRBV5-1; no firm D call. The CDR3 is 11 residues long. Germline-derived CDR1 and CDR2 are SGHRS and YFSETQ. The CDR3 sequence is CASSPDGISDF. As DNA, the CDR3 is TGCGCCAGCAGCCCGGATGGGATATCTGACTTC.

This sequence joins TRBV5-1 and TRBJ1-1; no clear D. CDR3 length: 14 residues. V lost 3 bases to trimming and J lost 2 bases, with 11 bases between them. Germline lookup yields CDR1 SGHRS and CDR2 YFSETQ. The CDR3 bases are TGCGCCAGCAGCTCGACACTCCTAAACACTGAAGCTTTCTTT. This encodes CASSSTLLNTEAFF.

This clonotype came up many times. The chain is built from TRBV5-1 and TRBJ2-1, with 11 nucleotides matching TRBD2. Germline V gene sequence: CDR1 SGHRS, CDR2 YFSETQ. V lost 6 bases and J lost 0; bases outside the gene matches: 2. CDR3 size: 15 residues. The chain's CDR3 is CASKLAGGSYNEQFF. As DNA, the CDR3 is TGCGCCAGCAAGCTAGCGGGAGGCTCCTACAATGAGCAGTTCTTC. Full variable domain (remainder filled in from reference TRBV5-1 and TRBJ2-1): KAGVTQTPRYLIKTRGQQVTLSCSPISGHRSVSWYQQTPGQGLQFLFEYFSETQRNKGNFPGRFSGRQFSNSRSEMNVSTLELGDSALYLCASKLAGGSYNEQFFGPGTRLTVL.

The table lists this clonotype with a few counts. J is TRBJ2-1 and V is TRBV7-2; D possibly corresponds to TRBD2 (6 bases). The CDR3 length is 18 residues. V lost 1 base and J 4 bases, leaving 20 bases between the germline ends. Germline V CDR1 and CDR2: SGHTA, FQGNSA. In DNA form, the CDR3 reads TGTGCCAGCAGCTTAGGATCGGGGGAAATTAACCGATACAATGAGCAGTTCTTC. This sequence encodes CASSLGSGEINRYNEQFF.

This clonotype has ten or more counts. V and J are TRBV3-1 and TRBJ2-7; 9 nucleotides match TRBD1. Germline V gene data show CDR1 as LGHDT and CDR2 as YNNKEL (reference sequence). The CDR3 consists of 15 residues. V lost 0 bases to trimming and J lost 6 bases; unmatched junction nucleotides: 6. CDR3 in amino acids: CASSQDQTGGAEQYF. The CDR3 coding sequence is TGTGCCAGCAGCCAAGATCAAACAGGGGGCGCCGAGCAGTACTTC.

Only a few counts were recorded for this clonotype. The rearrangement uses TRBV6-1 and TRBJ2-3; 8 positions match TRBD1. The CDR3 length is 15 residues. V lost 6 bases to trimming and J lost 0 bases; unmatched junction nucleotides: 5. Germline CDR1 is MNHNS and CDR2 is SASEGT. The DNA for the CDR3 is TGTGCCAGCAGCATTACAGGGGGTAGCACAGATACGCAGTATTTT. Protein: CASSITGGSTDTQYF.

This clonotype was picked up a small number of times. The V call is TRBV7-9, the J call TRBJ2-3, with a weak D call TRBD2 (6 bases). V dropped 7 bases and J dropped 6 bases, with 23 bases sitting between them. CDR1 is SEHNR, CDR2 FQNEAQ, per germline (reference sequence). The CDR3 contains 16 residues. The CDR3 here is CASTPRGGIGTDTQYF. CDR3 in DNA: TGTGCCAGCACTCCTCGTGGGGGGATTGGTACGGATACGCAGTATTTT.

This rearrangement joins TRBV20-1 to TRBJ2-1; 9 nucleotides line up with TRBD2. The CDR3 sequence is 14 residues long. Germline lookup yields CDR1 DFQATT and CDR2 SNEGSKA (reference sequence). The V gene end was trimmed by 5 bases and the J gene end by 0 bases; junction bases not matched to a gene: 2. CDR3 bases: TGCAGTGCTTCTAGCGGGAACTCCTACAATGAGCAGTTCTTC. Protein: CSASSGNSYNEQFF.

The chain is built from TRBV3-1 and TRBJ2-7; D possibly uses TRBD1 or TRBD2 (5 bases each). V was pared by 5 bases and J by 3 bases, with 17 bases between. Germline V lookup: CDR1 LGHDT, CDR2 YNNKEL (reference sequence). The CDR3 is 15 amino acids. CDR3: CASSLDRGTYYEQYF. DNA for the CDR3: TGTGCCAGCAGCTTAGATCGGGGCACGTACTACGAGCAGTACTTC.

The chain links TRBV27 to TRBJ1-1, with D possibly matching TRBD1 (6 bases). The CDR3 is 16 residues long. The V and J ends lost 5 bases and 0 bases respectively, with 16 bases between them. Germline CDR1 and CDR2: MNHEY and SMNVEV (reference sequence). The chain's CDR3 is CASSKDSGTLNTEAFF. The CDR3 region has the DNA TGTGCCAGCAGTAAAGATTCCGGGACATTGAACACTGAAGCTTTCTTT.